Listed below are T cell receptor beta chains from one sample, sequenced in a study of control samples from healthy donors and cancer patients. Sequencing used immunoSEQ multiplex PCR; TCRdb keeps in-frame clones, though not all of them. Of about 94,000 clones detected, 90% appear once; the ten largest clones hold about 4%. The material sequenced was blood. These receptors were taken from a woman between 18 and 29 years old in good health. Each CDR3 is given with its conserved first and last residue. Fields, in order: clone size, D gene, CDR3 length, J gene, V gene, CDR3 protein, CDR3 DNA. D genes are given only for firm matches. Clone size appears in some rows only: once, few, many, or a class for an expanded clone.

NA	TRBD2	12	TRBJ2-3	TRBV12-3/TRBV12-4	CASSLRTSTQYF	TGTGCCAGCAGTTTAAGGACTAGCACGCAGTATTTT
NA	TRBD1	15	TRBJ1-5	TRBV19	CASSTRTGGRQPQHF	TGTGCCAGTAGTACCAGGACAGGGGGAAGGCAGCCCCAGCATTTT
NA	NA	13	TRBJ1-1	TRBV9	CASSPRQATEAFF	TGTGCCAGCAGCCCCAGACAGGCTACTGAAGCTTTCTTT
few	NA	15	TRBJ2-2	TRBV11-2	CASTERDQDTGELFF	TGTGCCAGCACCGAGAGGGACCAAGACACCGGGGAGCTGTTTTTT
NA	NA	14	TRBJ2-7	TRBV11-2	CASSLTGGGYEQYF	TGTGCCAGCAGCTTAACAGGGGGGGGCTACGAGCAGTACTTC
NA	NA	14	TRBJ1-5	TRBV10-1	CASSEEGLDQPQHF	TGCGCCAGCAGTGAGGAGGGGCTAGATCAGCCCCAGCATTTT
NA	NA	12	TRBJ1-2	TRBV11-2	CASSLLTGGYTF	TGTGCCAGCAGCCTATTGACAGGTGGCTACACCTTC
NA	NA	16	TRBJ2-6	TRBV5-1	CASSLEPRNGANVLTF	TGCGCCAGCAGCTTGGAACCGAGAAATGGGGCCAACGTCCTGACTTTC
NA	NA	13	TRBJ2-7	TRBV12-3/TRBV12-4	CASSLKPRSEQYF	TGTGCCAGCAGTTTAAAACCGCGAAGCGAGCAGTACTTC
NA	NA	17	TRBJ1-4	TRBV10-2	CASSTSRAQSTNEKLFF	TGCGCCAGCAGTACGTCCAGGGCCCAGTCAACTAATGAAAAACTGTTTTTT
NA	TRBD1	13	TRBJ2-1	TRBV9	CASSEGAGVEQFF	TGTGCCAGCAGCGAGGGGGCCGGGGTTGAGCAGTTCTTC
NA	NA	16	TRBJ2-1	TRBV10-3	CAIRRAGTQSYNEQFF	TGTGCCATCAGAAGAGCCGGGACGCAGTCCTACAATGAGCAGTTCTTC
NA	NA	13	TRBJ1-2	TRBV6-4	CASSSGRERGYTF	TGTGCCAGCAGTTCAGGACGGGAGAGGGGCTACACCTTC
NA	TRBD2	16	TRBJ2-1	TRBV5-1	CASSLHGGANYNEQFF	TGCGCCAGCAGCCTCCACGGGGGGGCGAACTACAATGAGCAGTTCTTC
NA	NA	15	TRBJ1-2	TRBV5-1	CASSSGRGAGYGYTF	TGCGCCAGCAGCTCCGGCCGGGGGGCGGGGTATGGCTACACCTTC
few	TRBD1	14	TRBJ2-7	TRBV5-1	CASSSAGGSYEQYF	TGCGCCAGCAGCTCCGCAGGGGGCTCCTACGAGCAGTACTTC
NA	NA	12	TRBJ1-2	TRBV5-1	CASSLYREGYTF	TGCGCCAGCAGCTTATACAGGGAAGGCTACACCTTC